Shown below are 7 T cell receptor beta chains from a single sample sequenced in a study of CD8+ T cells in alopecia areata. Pooled cells of cutaneous lymph node origin were sorted on CD4, CD8alpha, NKG2D, NKG2ACE and other markers. RNA, once extracted, was reverse transcribed into cDNA for use as the sequencing template. The table came from immunoSEQ multiplex PCR; TCRdb's copy has only in-frame clones and leaves some out. The sample includes about 270,000 clones, none of them occurring once. The sample was CD4+ T cells sorted from a lymph node. The receptors stem from a C3H/HeJ mouse with alopecia areata. This line is of MHC haplotype H2-k.

This clone was found many times. Genes and germline come from the mouse. The CDR3 is cut off 3 residues early in the read; its end comes from the germline J gene. The sample holds other DNA sequences that translate to the same CDR3. V is TRBV1 and J is TRBJ1-6; a weak D match, TRBD1 (5 bases). TRBJ1-6 is an ORF for which the function is uncertain. The length of the CDR3 is 16 residues. V lost 0 bases and J lost 3, with 9 bases in between. Germline V CDR1 and CDR2: NSQYPW, LRSPGD (reference sequence). Partial CDR3 DNA: TGCACCTGCAGTGCAGATCGAGGGGTCTATAATTCGCCC. Translating gives CTCSADRGVYNSP. The full CDR3 reads CTCSADRGVYNSPLYF.

On this clone: Gene names and germline refer to mouse. The read is 4 residues too short to cover the CDR3 end, so that end is filled in from the germline J gene. This specimen includes other DNA sequences encoding the same CDR3. The gene calls are TRBV5 and TRBJ2-3, with D tentatively TRBD2 (6 bases). CDR3 size: 15 residues. The V gene lost 1 base and the J gene lost 0 bases, with 8 bases spanning the gap. Germline V lookup: CDR1 LGHNA, CDR2 YNLKQL (reference sequence). The chain's CDR3 is CASSQGTVSAETLYF. CDR3 bases read: TGTGCCAGCAGCCAAGGGACTGTTAGTGCAGAA.

This clone was found a few times. Gene names refer to mouse genes. Read coverage stops 4 residues before the CDR3 terminus; the germline J gene supplies the remainder. The V call is TRBV13-1, the J call TRBJ2-7; 8 bases are shared with TRBD2. The CDR3 has 14 residues. Germline-derived CDR1 and CDR2 are NSHNY and SYGAGN. CDR3 protein: CASSPFGGGYEQYF. The part of the CDR3 DNA that was read is TGTGCCAGCAGCCCATTTGGGGGGGGATAT.

A remark on this clone: Gene names follow the mouse nomenclature. The read gets to within 4 residues of the CDR3 end, and the germline J gene fills in the rest. The same CDR3 is also encoded by other DNA sequences in this sample. The chain joins TRBV31 to TRBJ1-2, with D possibly matching TRBD1 (6 bases). Trimming stripped 1 base from V and 1 base from J, with 13 bases between. Germline values: CDR1 GKSSPN, CDR2 SITVG. The CDR3 has 15 amino acids. CDR3 in amino acids: CAWSPRTGRNSDYTF. The covered CDR3 bases are TGTGCCTGGAGTCCCCGAACAGGGAGAAACTCC.

This clone occurred a few times. Gene names and germline refer to mouse. Read data end 4 residues before the CDR3 end; the end is taken from the germline J gene. The genes are TRBV1 and TRBJ2-1; 12 bases align to TRBD2. V lost 4 bases and J lost 3; bases outside the gene matches: 4. This CDR3 is 16 amino acids long. The germline gives CDR1 NSQYPW, CDR2 LRSPGD (reference sequence). The CDR3 loop is CTCSGQGLGGYAEQFF. Partial CDR3 DNA: TGCACCTGCAGTGGGCAGGGACTGGGGGGCTATGCT.

In this sample, this clone turned up many times. Gene names are the mouse ones. The CDR3 goes on 4 residues after the read ends, and that part is filled in from the germline J gene. The chain recombines TRBV1 with TRBJ2-2; possibly TRBD2 for D (6 bases). Germline CDR1 NSQYPW, CDR2 LRSPGD (reference sequence). CDR3 size: 15 residues. Trimming shortened V by 2 bases and J by 0 bases, and 7 bases separated the two germline ends. Partial CDR3 DNA: TGCACCTGCAGTGCACCTGGGGCAAACACCGGG. It specifies CTCSAPGANTG. The full CDR3 reads CTCSAPGANTGQLYF.

About this clone: Here the gene names and germline are mouse. The CDR3 goes on 4 residues after the read ends, and that part is filled in from the germline J gene. V gene TRBV13-1 combines with J gene TRBJ2-4, with D tentatively TRBD1 (5 bases). This CDR3 is 15 amino acids long. Looked up from germline, CDR1 is NSHNY and CDR2 is SYGAGN. V was trimmed by 0 bases and J by 0 bases, leaving 8 bases between them. The DNA read from the CDR3 is TGTGCCAGCAGTGATGAGGGGTCTAGTCAAAAC. It yields the protein CASSDEGSSQN. The entire CDR3 is CASSDEGSSQNTLYF.